A single sample is the source of the 19 T cell receptor beta chains below, sequenced in a study of blood T cell repertoires in COVID-19. Measured with immunoSEQ multiplex PCR; TCRdb has only the in-frame clones, and not every one. The repertoire has more than 200,000 clones, about 86% of them found once; the top ten carry 10% to 13%. The material sequenced was peripheral blood. The receptors were sampled from a woman in her fifties or sixties with COVID-19, enrolled during active disease.

V is TRBV28 and J is TRBJ2-1; 8 bases are shared with TRBD1. Looked up from germline, CDR1 is MDHEN and CDR2 is SYDVKM. Trimming removed 2 bases from V and 6 bases from J; junction bases left unmatched: 3. This CDR3 contains 14 residues. The CDR3 region has the DNA TGTGCCAGCAGTTTAACAGGGGGGAGCAATGAGCAGTTCTTC. It codes for CASSLTGGSNEQFF.

This chain joins TRBV5-1 and TRBJ2-7, with 9 bases fitting TRBD2. The CDR3 is 14 residues long. Trimming took 3 bases from V and 5 from J; bases not matched to a gene: 6. CDR1 and CDR2 from the germline V gene are SGHRS and YFSETQ. The CDR3 loop reads CASSSAGGSNEQYF. The CDR3 DNA follows: TGCGCCAGCAGCTCGGCGGGGGGGTCCAACGAGCAGTACTTC.

The chain uses TRBV12-5 and TRBJ1-2; tentative D call: TRBD1 (5 bases). The V end lost 5 bases, the J end lost 5 bases, and 15 bases lay between the germline ends. Germline V gives CDR1 LGHNT, CDR2 FRNRAP. This CDR3 is 14 amino acids long. Here the CDR3 reads CASGTPPRGYGYTF. In nucleotides, the CDR3 is TGTGCTAGTGGTACCCCTCCGCGGGGGTATGGCTACACCTTC.

The chain recombines TRBV4-3 with TRBJ2-7, with a tentative D call TRBD1 (5 bases). The germline V gene encodes CDR1 LGHNA and CDR2 YSLEER. This CDR3 is built from 14 residues. Between the trimmed V and J ends, which lost 1 base and 3 bases, there was a span of 10 bases. The CDR3 DNA reads as TGCGCCAGCAGCCAAGGCGTGGGGCTCTACGAGCAGTACTTC. Encoded protein: CASSQGVGLYEQYF.

This clone was seen once. The chain links TRBV30 to TRBJ2-7; maybe TRBD2 (6 bases). The CDR3 has 12 residues. Germline V gives CDR1 GTSNPN, CDR2 SVGIG (reference sequence). Trimming left V 4 bases short and J 3 bases short, with 10 bases between. CDR3 sequence reads: CAWNHGGYEQYV. CDR3 in DNA: TGTGCCTGGAACCACGGGGGCTACGAGCAGTACGTC.

This chain joins TRBV6-2 or TRBV6-3 and TRBJ1-2; no reliable D call. CDR3 length equals 16 residues. Per the germline V gene, CDR1 is MNHEY and CDR2 is SVGEGT. The V end was cut by 2 bases, the J end by 3 bases, with 16 bases between. CDR3 nucleotides: TGTGCCAGCAGTTACCTCTTTTGGGGAGAGTACTATGGCTACACCTTC. It is translated as CASSYLFWGEYYGYTF.

The V call is TRBV19, the J call TRBJ1-5; D is unresolved. There are 13 residues in the CDR3. Germline V CDR1 and CDR2: LNHDA, SQIVND (reference sequence). V was pared by 6 bases and J by 3 bases, with 9 bases between. The CDR3 coding sequence is TGTGCCAGTAGCCAGGATCTCAATCAGCCCCAGCATTTT. Protein sequence: CASSQDLNQPQHF.

CDR3 nucleotides: TGTGCCAGCAGCCCTGGGGGGAACTATGGCTACACCTTC. Translated, it gives CASSPGGNYGYTF. The rearrangement links TRBV3-1 (or the pseudogene TRBV3-2) to TRBJ1-2, with D perhaps matching TRBD1 (5 bases). The CDR3 spans 13 residues. Trimming took off 4 bases at V and 2 bases at J, with 8 bases between the two ends. Germline CDR1 reads LGHDT; CDR2 reads YNNKEL (reference sequence).

The chain uses TRBV5-5 and TRBJ2-1; 9 nucleotides line up with TRBD1. There are 14 residues in the CDR3. From germline, CDR1 is SGHKS and CDR2 YYEKEE (reference sequence). J lost 8 bases, V lost 4 bases, and 7 bases had no gene match. CDR3 nucleotide sequence: TGTGCCAGCAGCCCCCGGACAGGGGACGATGAGCAGTTCTTC. Translation gives CASSPRTGDDEQFF. Full variable domain (rest looked up from reference TRBV5-5 and TRBJ2-1): DAGVTQSPTHLIKTRGQQVTLRCSPISGHKSVSWYQQVLGQGPQFIFQYYEKEERGRGNFPDRFSARQFPNYSSELNVNALLLGDSALYLCASSPRTGDDEQFFGPGTRLTVL.

This chain joins TRBV19 and TRBJ1-5; 8 nucleotides line up with TRBD1. The CDR3 sequence is 15 residues long. From germline, CDR1 is LNHDA and CDR2 SQIVND (reference sequence). Trimming at V came to 7 bases and at J to 2 bases, leaving 7 bases not matched to a gene. The CDR3 sequence is CASTQTGEGNQPQHF. The CDR3 DNA sequence: TGTGCCAGTACCCAGACAGGGGAGGGCAATCAGCCCCAGCATTTT.

The chain joins TRBV7-8 to TRBJ1-2, with D possibly being TRBD1 (6 bases). CDR3 length: 15 amino acids. CDR1 is SGHVS and CDR2 is FQNEAQ in the germline V gene. V lost 4 bases to trimming and J lost 4 bases, with 16 bases between them. The CDR3 spells CASSSPGQTLYGYTF. The CDR3 DNA reads as TGTGCCAGCAGCTCCCCCGGACAGACCCTCTATGGCTACACCTTC.

This rearrangement joins TRBV2 to TRBJ2-7; the match to TRBD1 covers 9 bases. CDR1 SNHLY and CDR2 FYNNEI come from the germline V gene. CDR3 length: 15 amino acids. V lost 3 bases, J lost 4 bases, and 7 bases stayed unmatched. CDR3 DNA: TGTGCCAGCAGTGATGTGGGACAGGGAATGTACGAGCAGTACTTC. Amino acids: CASSDVGQGMYEQYF.

The V call is TRBV19, the J call TRBJ1-2; tentatively, D is TRBD1 (5 bases). CDR1 and CDR2 from the germline V gene are LNHDA and SQIVND (reference sequence). Deletions cut 2 bases from V and 5 bases from J, with 24 bases between. The CDR3 consists of 18 residues. The CDR3 protein is CASSIIRPWTTALYGYTF. The DNA of the CDR3 is TGTGCCAGTAGTATAATACGTCCCTGGACGACAGCGCTATATGGCTACACCTTC. The entire variable domain, with the rest obtained from reference TRBV19 and TRBJ1-2, is as follows: DGGITQSPKYLFRKEGQNVTLSCEQNLNHDAMYWYRQDPGQGLRLIYYSQIVNDFQKGDIAEGYSVSREKKESFPLTVTSAQKNPTAFYLCASSIIRPWTTALYGYTFGSGTRLTVV.

This clone has a count of ten or more. The DNA of the CDR3 is TGCGCCAGCAGCTCTGGACAATCTTATAATTCACCCCTCCACTTT. This encodes CASSSGQSYNSPLHF. The chain joins TRBV5-1 to TRBJ1-6; a possible D gene is TRBD1 (5 bases). Deletions cut 3 bases from V and 4 bases from J, with 11 bases between. The CDR3 contains 15 residues. CDR1 is SGHRS and CDR2 is YFSETQ in the germline V gene.

The chain is built from TRBV27 and TRBJ1-2, with a weak D call TRBD1 (6 bases). Germline V gene lookup returns CDR1 MNHEY and CDR2 SMNVEV (reference sequence). The CDR3 has 15 amino acids. V was cut by 5 bases and J by 3 bases, with 16 bases left in between. For the CDR3, the DNA is TGTGCCAGCAGTCCCCTCGGCCCAGGGGACTATGGCTACACCTTC. Translation: CASSPLGPGDYGYTF.

The genes are TRBV27 and TRBJ2-4; perhaps TRBD1 as D (6 bases). CDR1 is MNHEY, CDR2 SMNVEV, per germline (reference sequence). V lost 5 bases, J lost 3 bases, and 23 bases lay in between. CDR3 length: 18 residues. Here the CDR3 DNA reads TGTGCCAGCAGTCGTCTCACAGGTGAACCAGGGGTCAAAAACATTCAGTACTTC. It is translated as CASSRLTGEPGVKNIQYF.

The V call is TRBV6-5, the J call TRBJ1-5; possibly TRBD1 for D (5 bases). V was shortened by 7 bases and J by 1 base, with 11 bases between the two germline ends. The CDR3 has 14 residues. Looked up from germline, CDR1 is MNHEY and CDR2 is SVGAGI. This chain's CDR3 is CASISSGSNQPQHF. The CDR3, as DNA: TGTGCCAGCATCTCATCAGGGAGCAATCAGCCCCAGCATTTT.

The genes are TRBV2 and TRBJ2-5, with a tentative D call TRBD2 (7 bases). V lost 6 bases, J lost 7 bases, and 12 bases lay in between. CDR3 size: 12 residues. Germline V lookup: CDR1 SNHLY, CDR2 FYNNEI. This CDR3 reads CASRGGPGTQYF. The DNA for the CDR3 is TGTGCCAGCAGGGGGGGGCCGGGGACCCAGTACTTC.

This clone was observed once. V usage is TRBV4-1 and J usage is TRBJ1-3; 9 positions match TRBD1. J gave up 7 bases and V 4 bases, and 8 bases lay outside the gene matches. The CDR3 sequence is 15 residues long. CDR1 is MGHRA and CDR2 is YSYEKL in the germline V gene. CDR3 DNA: TGCGCCAGCAGCCTACAAGGGACAGGGAGGAACACCATATATTTT. Translation gives CASSLQGTGRNTIYF.